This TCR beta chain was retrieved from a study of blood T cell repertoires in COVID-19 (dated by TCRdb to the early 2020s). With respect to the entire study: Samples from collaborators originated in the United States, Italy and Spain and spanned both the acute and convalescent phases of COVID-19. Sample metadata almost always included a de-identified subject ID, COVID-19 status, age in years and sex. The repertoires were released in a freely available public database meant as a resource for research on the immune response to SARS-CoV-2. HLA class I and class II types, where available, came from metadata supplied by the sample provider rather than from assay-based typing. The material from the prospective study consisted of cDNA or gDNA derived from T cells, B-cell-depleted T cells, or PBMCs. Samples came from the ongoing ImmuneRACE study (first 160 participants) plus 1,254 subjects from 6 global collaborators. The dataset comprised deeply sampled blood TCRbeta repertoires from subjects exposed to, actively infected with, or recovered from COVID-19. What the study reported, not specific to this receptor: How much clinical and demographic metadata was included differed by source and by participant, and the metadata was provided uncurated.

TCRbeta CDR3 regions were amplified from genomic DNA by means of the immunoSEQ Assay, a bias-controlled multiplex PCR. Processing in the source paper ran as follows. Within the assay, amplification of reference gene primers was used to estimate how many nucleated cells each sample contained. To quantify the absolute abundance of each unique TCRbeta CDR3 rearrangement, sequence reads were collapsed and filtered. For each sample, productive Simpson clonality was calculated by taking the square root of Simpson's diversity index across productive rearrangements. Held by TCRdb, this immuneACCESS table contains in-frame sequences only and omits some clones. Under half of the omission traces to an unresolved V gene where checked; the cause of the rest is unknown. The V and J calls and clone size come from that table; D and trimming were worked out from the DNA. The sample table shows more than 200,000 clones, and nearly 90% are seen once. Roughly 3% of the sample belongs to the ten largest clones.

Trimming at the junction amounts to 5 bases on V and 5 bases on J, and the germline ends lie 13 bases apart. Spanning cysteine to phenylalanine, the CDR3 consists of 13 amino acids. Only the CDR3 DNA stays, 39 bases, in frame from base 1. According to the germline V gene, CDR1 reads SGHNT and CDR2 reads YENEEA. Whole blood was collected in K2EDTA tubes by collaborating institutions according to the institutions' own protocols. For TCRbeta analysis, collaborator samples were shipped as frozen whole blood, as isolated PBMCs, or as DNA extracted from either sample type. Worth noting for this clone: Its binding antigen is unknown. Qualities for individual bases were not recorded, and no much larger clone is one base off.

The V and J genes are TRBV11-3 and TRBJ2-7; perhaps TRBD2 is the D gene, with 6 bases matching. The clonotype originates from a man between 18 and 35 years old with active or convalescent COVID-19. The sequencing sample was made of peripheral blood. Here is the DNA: TGTGCCAGCAGCCCAGACGGCGGGGACGAGCAGTACTTC. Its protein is CASSPDGGDEQYF.